Included here is one TCR beta chain sequence, with context. This CDR3 contains 15 residues. Trimming cost V 6 bases and J 3 bases, with 18 bases left between them. Germline-derived CDR1 and CDR2 are LNHDA and SQIVND (reference sequence). The data are from a study of cytomegalovirus exposure and HLA in healthy donors. In the study overall: From HLA-typed donors, an early data release held tens of millions of unique TCRs.

The PCR used 60 Vbeta and 13 Jbeta primers. Sequencing was performed with immunoSEQ multiplex PCR; in TCRdb, only in-frame clones are kept and a portion is missing. The sample yields about 130,000 clones, over 75% seen once. The chain has TRBV19 and TRBJ2-7; the D gene is possibly TRBD1 (6 bases). Sequenced material: PBMCs. The clonotype comes from a boy aged 5-17 years in good health and CMV-seronegative. The CDR3 spells CASSHSGTRFYEQYF. CDR3 bases: TGTGCCAGTAGCCACTCCGGGACACGATTCTACGAGCAGTACTTC.